The 28 T cell receptor beta chains below all came from one sample that was sequenced in a study of metastatic and nonmetastatic thyroid tumors. TCRdb reprocessed the PCR reads using MiXCR. The sample holds roughly 40,000 clones, over 10% seen once. Each patient came to thyroid surgery without any prior treatment (of any kind). Source material: blood. Source of these receptors: a male donor with papillary thyroid cancer or a benign thyroid nodule (not recorded which). Some clones in this sample may be carry-over from other donors' samples.

This clone came up a few times. It may be a read error: a sequence one base away is much more abundant. The rearrangement uses TRBV30 and TRBJ2-7; D ambiguous. The CDR3 runs to 13 residues. The V gene's germline CDR1 is GTSNPN and CDR2 SVGIG (reference sequence). CDR3 sequence (DNA): TGTGCCTGGAGTGAAGAGTACCGCCGTTCCCGGAACTTC. Residues: CAWSEEYRRSRNF.

There are many counts of this clone. The V call is TRBV5-5, the J call TRBJ2-7, with unresolved D. The CDR3 spans 14 residues. With 1 base removed from V and 4 bases from J, the gap between germline ends came to 12 bases. CDR1 is SGHKS and CDR2 is YYEKEE in the germline V gene (reference sequence). The CDR3 region is CASSLSFSPYEQYF. In DNA, the CDR3 is TGTGCCAGCAGCTTGAGCTTTTCTCCTTACGAGCAGTACTTC.

This clone was found many times. The gene calls are TRBV11-2 and TRBJ2-7; weak D call: TRBD1 (6 bases). The CDR3 runs to 17 residues. Germline values: CDR1 SGHAT, CDR2 FQNNGV. Trimming stripped 0 bases from V and 3 bases from J, with 18 bases between. CDR3 amino acids: CASSLEGPGRGVYEQYF. The CDR3 nucleotides read TGTGCCAGCAGCTTAGAGGGCCCGGGCAGGGGCGTCTACGAGCAGTACTTC. Combining the CDR3 with reference TRBV11-2 and TRBJ2-7 gives the whole variable domain EAGVAQSPRYKIIEKRQSVAFWCNPISGHATLYWYQQILGQGPKLLIQFQNNGVVDDSQLPKDRFSAERLKGVDSTLKIQPAKLEDSAVYLCASSLEGPGRGVYEQYFGPGTRLTVT.

This clone has just a few counts. This CDR3 is missing its conserved last phenylalanine or tryptophan, likely due to a read error. This rearrangement joins TRBV10-2 to TRBJ1-2, with D unclear. There are 15 residues in the CDR3. The V gene's germline CDR1 is WSHSY and CDR2 SAAADI. Trimming left V 2 bases short and J 4 bases short, with 14 bases between. CDR3 loop: CASSESWVLGYGYTL. CDR3 bases: TGCGCCAGCAGTGAGAGTTGGGTTTTAGGCTATGGCTACACCCTC.

Remarks on this clone: It may be a read error: a sequence one base away is much more abundant. The chain couples TRBV5-4 to TRBJ2-3; D gene uncertain. Trimming took 1 base from V and 2 from J, leaving 14 bases between them. The CDR3 is made up of 16 amino acids. CDR1 is SGHNT, CDR2 YYREEE, per germline (reference sequence). In nucleotides, the CDR3 is TGTGCCAGCAGCTTGCGGTGTTTTTTGTCCACAGATACGCAGTATTTT. Its translation: CASSLRCFLSTDTQYF.

This clone has a count of ten or more. A much larger clonotype is one base distant, so this may be a read error. Other nucleotide sequences in the sample specify the same CDR3. The V call is TRBV12-3 or TRBV12-4, the J call TRBJ1-4, with no clear D. CDR3 length: 14 amino acids. V shed 7 bases and J shed 8 bases, with 17 bases lying between them. The CDR3 bases are TGTGCCAGCATTAAGCACGGGTTGGGCGAAAAACTGTTTTTT. This translates into CASIKHGLGEKLFF.

The V and J genes are TRBV6-2 or TRBV6-3 and TRBJ2-7; D gene unclear. CDR3 length equals 16 residues. Germline values: CDR1 MNHEY, CDR2 SVGEGT. V was cut by 6 bases and J by 10 bases, with 28 bases left in between. The CDR3, as DNA: TGTGCCAGCAGCCGGCCCGGGCCCTTTATGTTGTTTCGACAGTACTTC. Protein sequence: CASSRPGPFMLFRQYF.

This clone was seen a handful of times. The V gene is TRBV5-4, the J gene TRBJ2-1; the D gene is possibly TRBD1 (6 bases). V lost 5 bases, J lost 6 bases, and 12 bases lay in between. The CDR3 length is 13 residues. The germline CDR1 and CDR2 sequences are SGHNT and YYREEE (reference sequence). The CDR3 nucleotides are TGTGCCAGCAGAAAACAGGGATCCAATGAGCAGTTCTTC. It codes for CASRKQGSNEQFF.

The sample holds many counts of this clone. The V call is TRBV6-1, the J call TRBJ1-2; D call uncertain. This CDR3 is built from 15 residues. V was trimmed by 2 bases and J by 5 bases, leaving 15 bases between them. The germline gives CDR1 MNHNS, CDR2 SASEGT. For the CDR3, the DNA is TGTGCCAGCAGTGAAACGCGACTAGGAATATATGGCTACACCTTC. Its translation: CASSETRLGIYGYTF.

This clone has only a few counts. The chain has TRBV6-2 or TRBV6-3 and TRBJ2-2, with D possibly being TRBD2 (6 bases). The V gene lost 11 bases and the J gene lost 6 bases, with 16 bases spanning the gap. The germline gives CDR1 MNHEY, CDR2 SVGEGT. This CDR3 spans 13 amino acids. DNA of the CDR3: TGTGCCGGAGCTAGCGACTACTCCGGGGAGCTGTTTTTT. Protein sequence: CAGASDYSGELFF.

This clone was counted at least ten times. The V gene is TRBV6-1, the J gene TRBJ1-6; no clear D gene. Germline CDR1 is MNHNS and CDR2 is SASEGT. Trimming stripped 1 base from V and 9 bases from J, with 13 bases between. The CDR3 has 15 amino acids. The CDR3: CASSEGAGFGSPLHF. CDR3 DNA sequence: TGTGCCAGCAGTGAAGGTGCGGGGTTCGGTTCACCCCTCCACTTT.

This clone was seen many times. The V gene is TRBV29-1, the J gene TRBJ1-4; the match to TRBD1 covers 7 bases. The CDR3 length is 17 residues. The ends lost 5 bases at V and 0 bases at J; junction bases unmatched: 12. The germline gives CDR1 SQVTM, CDR2 ANQGSEA. CDR3 nucleotide sequence: TGCAGCGTTTTAGGGACAGTATCCTCTGCAACTAATGAAAAACTGTTTTTT. Its translation is CSVLGTVSSATNEKLFF.

At least ten counts were recorded for this clone. CDR3 protein: CSASGNIYEQYF. Written as DNA, the CDR3 is TGCAGTGCTAGCGGGAACATCTACGAGCAGTACTTC. This chain joins TRBV20-1 and TRBJ2-7; D is possibly TRBD2 (5 bases). Germline CDR1 and CDR2: DFQATT and SNEGSKA (reference sequence). The ends were cut back, 3 bases at V and 3 bases at J, with 9 bases in the middle. The CDR3 spans 12 residues.

In its sample, this clone was seen many times. The chain couples TRBV28 to TRBJ1-1, with 8 positions matching TRBD1. There are 15 residues in the CDR3. Trimming cost V 6 bases and J 6 bases; bases outside gene matches: 12. Germline assignment: CDR1 MDHEN and CDR2 SYDVKM. As DNA, the CDR3 is TGTGCCAGCAGCCCCGACAGGGGCCCCGGGGCTGAAGCTTTCTTT. This codes for CASSPDRGPGAEAFF.

This clone was observed many times. The V gene is TRBV4-2, the J gene TRBJ2-7; D call uncertain. The germline gives CDR1 LGHNA, CDR2 YNFKEQ. The germline V and J ends were trimmed by 4 bases and 2 bases, with 15 bases remaining between them. CDR3 length: 15 residues. The CDR3 DNA reads as TGTGCCAGCAGCCTGACGCCGGGCGGAGCCTACGAGCAGTACTTC. It encodes CASSLTPGGAYEQYF.

This clone came up many times. This chain uses TRBV12-3 or TRBV12-4 with TRBJ1-1; D is undetermined. V gave up 6 bases and J gave up 4 bases, with 9 bases separating them. CDR3 length: 12 amino acids. CDR3 coding DNA: TGTGCCAGCAGCCGGGAGGGCACTGAAGCTTTCTTT. Protein product: CASSREGTEAFF.

This clone has at least ten counts. This sequence joins TRBV6-1 and TRBJ2-1, with no clear D. This CDR3 has 10 residues. Germline CDR1 reads MNHNS; CDR2 reads SASEGT. The V end was cut by 1 base, the J end by 10 bases, with 2 bases between. The CDR3 DNA reads as TGTGCCAGCAGTGAAGAGGAGCAGTTCTTC. This sequence encodes CASSEEEQFF.

This clone was detected ten times or more. The chain carries TRBV7-9 and TRBJ2-1; the D gene is possibly TRBD2 (5 bases). Deletions cut 10 bases from V and 1 base from J, with 11 bases between. Germline CDR1 is SEHNR and CDR2 is FQNEAQ (reference sequence). This CDR3 has 13 amino acids. For the CDR3, the DNA is TGTGCCACCCGGGAACAGTCCTACAATGAGCAGTTCTTC. Its protein product is CATREQSYNEQFF.

This clone was picked up one time. This chain links TRBV7-3 with TRBJ2-3; D is perhaps TRBD2 (6 bases). The ends were cut back, 5 bases at V and 5 bases at J, with 20 bases in the middle. Germline CDR1 and CDR2: SGHTA and FQGTGA. The CDR3 is 16 amino acids. For the CDR3, the DNA is TGTGCCAGCAGCGCCGCTAGCGAGAGTAAGGGAGATACGCAGTATTTT. Protein product: CASSAASESKGDTQYF.

This clone was counted only a few times. A single base separates this from a much larger clone, so it may be a read error. The chain uses TRBV15 and TRBJ1-1; unclear D gene. The ends were cut back, 1 base at V and 7 bases at J, with 19 bases in the middle. The CDR3 is 16 residues long. From germline, CDR1 is LNHNV and CDR2 YYDKDF (reference sequence). In nucleotides, the CDR3 is TGTGCCACCAGCAGAGGTTCAGGCGCGAGCTGGTATGAAGCTTTCTTT. It specifies CATSRGSGASWYEAFF. Full variable domain (rest looked up from reference TRBV15 and TRBJ1-1): DAMVIQNPRYQVTQFGKPVTLSCSQTLNHNVMYWYQQKSSQAPKLLFHYYDKDFNNEADTPDNFQSRRPNTSFCFLDIRSPGLGDTAMYLCATSRGSGASWYEAFFGQGTRLTVV.

This clone was counted ten times or more. The sample holds other DNA sequences that translate to the same CDR3. The V and J genes are TRBV3-1 and TRBJ2-2, with D uncertain. The germline gives CDR1 LGHDT, CDR2 YNNKEL (reference sequence). V lost 3 bases, J lost 8 bases, and 7 bases lay in between. The CDR3 length is 12 residues. CDR3 amino acids: CASSQGAGELFF. CDR3 coding DNA: TGTGCCAGCAGCCAGGGCGCAGGGGAGCTGTTTTTT.

This clone was seen ten or more times. V is TRBV7-6 and J is TRBJ2-2, with D possibly TRBD2 on 5 matching bases. With 3 bases removed from V and 0 bases from J, the gap between germline ends came to 8 bases. The CDR3 is 15 amino acids. Germline V CDR1 and CDR2: SGHVS, FNYEAQ. Here the CDR3 reads CASSFAGTNTGELFF. The CDR3 nucleotides read TGTGCCAGCAGCTTCGCGGGTACGAACACCGGGGAGCTGTTTTTT.

This clone was counted a few times. A read error may explain this, as a much larger clone is one base away. A read error is likely, as this CDR3 ends without the conserved phenylalanine or tryptophan. CDR3 coding DNA: TGTGCCAGCAGCTTTCCTTACGAGCAGTACCTC. As protein: CASSFPYEQYL. The chain uses TRBV5-5 and TRBJ2-7, with D hard to call. The V gene's germline CDR1 is SGHKS and CDR2 YYEKEE (reference sequence). V dropped 2 bases and J dropped 4 bases, with 4 bases sitting between them. CDR3 size: 11 residues.

This clone was counted many times. The chain joins TRBV5-1 to TRBJ2-7, with TRBD1 matching 8 bases. Per germline, CDR1 SGHRS and CDR2 YFSETQ. V was pared by 0 bases and J by 7 bases, with 6 bases of the junction left unmatched. CDR3 length: 14 residues. The CDR3 region has the DNA TGCGCCAGCAGCTTGGGGACAGGGTGGGGAGAGCAGTACTTC. Protein product: CASSLGTGWGEQYF.

This clone was seen ten or more times. The chain recombines TRBV6-2 or TRBV6-3 with TRBJ1-5; D might be TRBD1 (5 bases). CDR1 is MNHEY and CDR2 is SVGEGT in the germline V gene. The CDR3 consists of 16 residues. The V gene lost 4 bases and the J gene lost 0 bases, with 13 bases spanning the gap. CDR3 sequence reads: CASSSPGGGSNQPQHF. CDR3 nucleotides: TGTGCCAGCAGTTCGCCGGGTGGGGGTAGCAATCAGCCCCAGCATTTT.

This clone was found many times. The genes are TRBV28 and TRBJ2-2, with a weak D call TRBD2 (5 bases). CDR3 length: 15 residues. Per the germline V gene, CDR1 is MDHEN and CDR2 is SYDVKM. Trimming removed 3 bases at V and 3 bases at J, with 11 bases between. The CDR3 DNA reads as TGTGCCAGCAGTTTCCGGGAATGGTACACCGGGGAGCTGTTTTTT. Protein sequence: CASSFREWYTGELFF.

This clone was recorded many times. This rearrangement joins TRBV5-1 to TRBJ2-3, with D hard to call. The CDR3 consists of 14 residues. The germline V and J ends were trimmed by 0 bases and 6 bases, with 11 bases remaining between them. The germline gives CDR1 SGHRS, CDR2 YFSETQ. Written as DNA, the CDR3 is TGCGCCAGCAGCTTGGTAAATCCAGAGGATACGCAGTATTTT. Its protein is CASSLVNPEDTQYF.

The rearrangement joins TRBV7-4 to TRBJ2-3; D remains unclear. Trimming took off 0 bases at V and 11 bases at J, with 12 bases between the two ends. The CDR3 contains 13 residues. From germline, CDR1 is SGHVT and CDR2 SQSDAQ. The CDR3 loop is CASSLASSYEQYF. CDR3 sequence (DNA): TGTGCCAGCAGCTTAGCTAGCTCCTACGAGCAGTATTTT.